This T cell receptor (beta chain) was retrieved from a study of response to subunit inactivated influenza vaccine. A word on this clonotype: No antigen is known for it.

Overall study findings and caveats: That few new T cells are recruited by each seasonal influenza vaccination was the authors' suggestion.

CDR3 length: 13 amino acids. V gave up 8 bases and J gave up 4 bases, with 12 bases separating them. Germline CDR1 SNHLY, CDR2 FYNNEI. Each CDR3 protein is one row after TCRdb ran MiXCR on the RT-PCR reads. Of around 790,000 distinct CDR3 sequences listed, over 20% are singletons. The sequence was collected from a man aged 45-65 years who received an inactivated influenza vaccine. Source: PBMCs from blood, taken roughly 5 days after vaccination. The gene calls are TRBV2 and TRBJ1-3; D not resolved. CDR3 DNA: TGTGCCAGCGGCCTAAAACCAGGAAACACCATATATTTT. It translates to CASGLKPGNTIYF.